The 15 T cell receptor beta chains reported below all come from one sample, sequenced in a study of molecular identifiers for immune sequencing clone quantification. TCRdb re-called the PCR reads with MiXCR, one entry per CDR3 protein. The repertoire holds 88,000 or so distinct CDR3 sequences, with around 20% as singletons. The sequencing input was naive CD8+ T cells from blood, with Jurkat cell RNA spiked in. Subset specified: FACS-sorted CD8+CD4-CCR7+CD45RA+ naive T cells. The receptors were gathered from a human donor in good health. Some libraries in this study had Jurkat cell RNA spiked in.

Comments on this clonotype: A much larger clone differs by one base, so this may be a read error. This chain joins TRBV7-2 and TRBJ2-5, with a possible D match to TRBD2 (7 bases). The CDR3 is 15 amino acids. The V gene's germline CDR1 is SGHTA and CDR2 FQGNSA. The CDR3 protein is CASSYPWGGQGTQYF. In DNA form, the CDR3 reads TGTGCCAGCAGCTACCCCTGGGGGGGCCAAGGGACCCAGTACTTC.

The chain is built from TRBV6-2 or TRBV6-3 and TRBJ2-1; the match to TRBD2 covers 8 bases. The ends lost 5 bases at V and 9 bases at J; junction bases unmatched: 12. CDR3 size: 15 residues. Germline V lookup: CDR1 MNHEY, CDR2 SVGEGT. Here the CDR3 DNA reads TGTGCCAGCAGTCCCGGGGGGGGCCTGAGGACTGAGCAGTTCTTC. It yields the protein CASSPGGGLRTEQFF.

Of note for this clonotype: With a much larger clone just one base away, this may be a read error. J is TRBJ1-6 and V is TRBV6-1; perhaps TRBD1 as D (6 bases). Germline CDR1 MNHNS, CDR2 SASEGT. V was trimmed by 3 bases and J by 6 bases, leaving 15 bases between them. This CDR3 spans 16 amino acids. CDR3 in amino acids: CASSDRDTVFNSPLHF. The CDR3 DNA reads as TGTGCCAGCAGTGACCGGGACACCGTGTTTAATTCACCCCTCCACTTT.

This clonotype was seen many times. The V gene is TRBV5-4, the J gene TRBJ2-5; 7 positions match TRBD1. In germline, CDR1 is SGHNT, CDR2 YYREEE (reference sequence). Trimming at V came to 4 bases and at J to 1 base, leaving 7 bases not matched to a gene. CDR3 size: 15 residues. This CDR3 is CASSVGQTTQETQYF. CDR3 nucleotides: TGTGCCAGCAGCGTGGGACAGACCACCCAAGAGACCCAGTACTTC.

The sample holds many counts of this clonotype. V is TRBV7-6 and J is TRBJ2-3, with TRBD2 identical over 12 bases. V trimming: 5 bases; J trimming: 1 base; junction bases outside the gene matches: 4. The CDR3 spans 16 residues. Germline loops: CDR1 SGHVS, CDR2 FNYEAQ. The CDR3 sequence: CASSNRLAGGTDTQYF. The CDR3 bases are TGTGCCAGCAGCAACCGACTAGCGGGAGGCACAGATACGCAGTATTTT.

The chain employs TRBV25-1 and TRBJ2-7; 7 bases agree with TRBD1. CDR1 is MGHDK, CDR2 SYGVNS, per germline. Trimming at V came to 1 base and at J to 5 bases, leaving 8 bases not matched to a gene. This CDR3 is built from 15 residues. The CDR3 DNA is TGTGCCAGCAGTGAATCCACAGGGGTTATTAACGAGCAGTACTTC. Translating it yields CASSESTGVINEQYF.

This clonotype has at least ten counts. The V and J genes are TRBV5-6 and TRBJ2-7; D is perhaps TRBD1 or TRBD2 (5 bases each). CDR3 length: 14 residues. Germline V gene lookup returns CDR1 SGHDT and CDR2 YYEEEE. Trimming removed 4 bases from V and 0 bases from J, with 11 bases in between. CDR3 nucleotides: TGTGCCAGCAGCATCGGGGCCAGCTCCTACGAGCAGTACTTC. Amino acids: CASSIGASSYEQYF.

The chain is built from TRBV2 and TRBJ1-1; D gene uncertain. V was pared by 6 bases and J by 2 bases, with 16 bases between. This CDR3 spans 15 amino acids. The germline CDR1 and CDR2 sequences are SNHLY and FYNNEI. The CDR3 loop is CASRALLGINTEAFF. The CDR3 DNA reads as TGTGCCAGCAGAGCCCTTCTAGGGATCAACACTGAAGCTTTCTTT.

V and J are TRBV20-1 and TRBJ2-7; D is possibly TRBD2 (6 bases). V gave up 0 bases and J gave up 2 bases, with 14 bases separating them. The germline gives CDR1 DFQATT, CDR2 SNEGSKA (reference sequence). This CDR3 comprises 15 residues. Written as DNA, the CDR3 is TGCAGTGCTAGAGATGCCGGGACTGGGGCCTACGAGCAGTACTTC. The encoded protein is CSARDAGTGAYEQYF.

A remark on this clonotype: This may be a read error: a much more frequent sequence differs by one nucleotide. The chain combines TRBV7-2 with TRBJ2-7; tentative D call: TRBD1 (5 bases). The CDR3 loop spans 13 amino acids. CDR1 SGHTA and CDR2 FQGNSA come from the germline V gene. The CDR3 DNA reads TGTGCCGGCAGCTCAGCGACAGTCGCCGAGCAGTACTTC. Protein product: CAGSSATVAEQYF.

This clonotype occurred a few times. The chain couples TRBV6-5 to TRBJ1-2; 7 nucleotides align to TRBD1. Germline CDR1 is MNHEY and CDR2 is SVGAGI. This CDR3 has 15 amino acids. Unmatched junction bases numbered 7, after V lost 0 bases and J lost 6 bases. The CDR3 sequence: CASSYSLQGDDGYTF. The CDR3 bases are TGTGCCAGCAGTTACTCGTTGCAGGGGGACGATGGCTACACCTTC.

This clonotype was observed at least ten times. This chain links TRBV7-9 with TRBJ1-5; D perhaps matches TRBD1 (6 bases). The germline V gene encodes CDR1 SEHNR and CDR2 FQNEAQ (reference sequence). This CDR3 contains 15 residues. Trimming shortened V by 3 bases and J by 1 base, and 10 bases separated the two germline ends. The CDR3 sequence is CASSFGGASNQPQHF. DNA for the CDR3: TGTGCCAGCAGCTTTGGGGGGGCAAGCAATCAGCCCCAGCATTTT.

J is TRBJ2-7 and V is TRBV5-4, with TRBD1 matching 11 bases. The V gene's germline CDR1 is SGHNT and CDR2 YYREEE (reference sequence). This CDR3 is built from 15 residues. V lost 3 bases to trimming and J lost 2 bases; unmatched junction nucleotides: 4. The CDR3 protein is CASSYGQGATYEQYF. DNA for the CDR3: TGTGCCAGCAGCTACGGACAGGGGGCGACCTACGAGCAGTACTTC.

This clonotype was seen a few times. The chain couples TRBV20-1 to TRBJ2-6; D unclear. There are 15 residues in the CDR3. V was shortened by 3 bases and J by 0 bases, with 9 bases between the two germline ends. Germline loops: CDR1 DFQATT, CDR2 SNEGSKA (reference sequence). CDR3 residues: CSASFRSSGANVLTF. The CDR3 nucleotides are TGCAGTGCTAGTTTCCGGAGCTCTGGGGCCAACGTCCTGACTTTC.

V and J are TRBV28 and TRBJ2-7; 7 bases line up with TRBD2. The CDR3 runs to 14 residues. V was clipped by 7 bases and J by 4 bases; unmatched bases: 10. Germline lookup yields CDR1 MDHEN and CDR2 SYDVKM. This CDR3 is CASNYRRGVYEQYF. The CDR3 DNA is TGTGCCAGCAACTATCGACGGGGGGTTTACGAGCAGTACTTC.